A single sample is the source of the 12 T cell receptor beta chains below, sequenced in a study of beta chain features in type 1 diabetes. The sequenced template was cDNA made from the entire isolated RNA. The method was immunoSEQ multiplex PCR; TCRdb's version includes in-frame clones alone and lacks a portion of them. The sample contains about 110,000 clones, less than 40% of which appear only once. Sequenced input: stem cell memory CD4+ T cells from blood. Source of these receptors: a woman aged 18-30 years in good health.

The chain combines TRBV7-2 with TRBJ2-1, with 7 bases aligning to TRBD2. Germline CDR1 and CDR2: SGHTA and FQGNSA. The V gene end was trimmed by 4 bases and the J gene end by 0 bases; junction bases not matched to a gene: 6. This CDR3 has 16 residues. In DNA form, the CDR3 reads TGTGCCAGCAGCTCCCTTAGCGGGCCCTCCTACAATGAGCAGTTCTTC. Translation gives CASSSLSGPSYNEQFF.

V is TRBV4-3 and J is TRBJ2-3; 10 bases are shared with TRBD1. The CDR3 is 17 residues long. Germline V CDR1 and CDR2: LGHNA, YSLEER. V shed 1 base and J 3 bases; nucleotides not matched to a gene: 7. CDR3 amino acids: CASSQGPGQGRTDTQYF. The CDR3 nucleotides read TGCGCCAGCAGCCAAGGGCCGGGACAGGGGAGGACAGATACGCAGTATTTT.

The genes are TRBV5-1 and TRBJ2-3, with 10 nucleotides matching TRBD2. Germline assignment: CDR1 SGHRS and CDR2 YFSETQ. V was pared by 0 bases and J by 6 bases, with 4 bases of the junction left unmatched. CDR3 size: 15 residues. The CDR3 loop is CASSLGLAGPDTQYF. CDR3 bases: TGCGCCAGCAGCTTGGGACTAGCGGGTCCGGATACGCAGTATTTT.

The chain combines TRBV5-1 with TRBJ1-1, with D possibly TRBD1 on 6 matching bases. CDR3 length: 15 amino acids. Germline V gene lookup returns CDR1 SGHRS and CDR2 YFSETQ. V was pared by 0 bases and J by 0 bases, with 9 bases between. CDR3 DNA: TGCGCCAGCAGCTTGGGCACAGGGATGAACACTGAAGCTTTCTTT. Protein sequence: CASSLGTGMNTEAFF.

V usage is TRBV18 and J usage is TRBJ2-5, with 9 bases matching TRBD1. There are 14 residues in the CDR3. The junction had 5 bases not matched to a gene; V was cut back by 2 bases and J by 7 bases. The germline V gene has CDR1 KGHSH and CDR2 LQKENI. DNA for the CDR3: TGTGCCAGCTCACCATGGACAGGGGACGTGACCCAGTACTTC. It specifies CASSPWTGDVTQYF.

The chain combines TRBV27 with TRBJ2-7; 10 bases fit TRBD2. Looked up from germline, CDR1 is MNHEY and CDR2 is SMNVEV (reference sequence). This CDR3 is 17 amino acids long. V lost 6 bases to trimming and J lost 0 bases; unmatched junction nucleotides: 11. CDR3 in DNA: TGTGCCAGCAGGAAAAAGGTAGCGGGAGGCAGCTCCTACGAGCAGTACTTC. Translating it yields CASRKKVAGGSSYEQYF.

This chain uses TRBV7-8 with TRBJ2-7, with a possible D match to TRBD2 (5 bases). Germline V gene lookup returns CDR1 SGHVS and CDR2 FQNEAQ. Deletions cut 6 bases from V and 0 bases from J, with 15 bases between. CDR3 length: 15 amino acids. The CDR3 region is CASREKSGSSYEQYF. In DNA form, the CDR3 reads TGTGCCAGCAGGGAAAAAAGCGGAAGCTCCTACGAGCAGTACTTC.

The chain links TRBV29-1 to TRBJ2-7; the match to TRBD1 covers 8 bases. The trim removed 5 bases at V and 3 bases at J, leaving 6 bases unmatched. Germline CDR1 SQVTM, CDR2 ANQGSEA. The CDR3 length is 13 residues. Written as DNA, the CDR3 is TGCAGCGTTCCCGGACAGGGAAGCTACGAGCAGTACTTC. Translated: CSVPGQGSYEQYF.

The chain employs TRBV18 and TRBJ2-3; 14 bases are shared with TRBD2. Germline V gene sequence: CDR1 KGHSH, CDR2 LQKENI. Trimming cost V 3 bases and J 1 base; bases outside gene matches: 3. CDR3 length: 17 residues. The CDR3 DNA is TGTGCCAGCTCACCCCGACTAGCGGGAGGGGGCACAGATACGCAGTATTTT. It encodes CASSPRLAGGGTDTQYF.

Only one count was recorded for this clone. This chain uses TRBV10-3 with TRBJ2-1; TRBD2 matches 12 bases. The V gene's germline CDR1 is ENHRY and CDR2 SYGVKD. CDR3 size: 18 residues. J gave up 0 bases and V 6 bases, and 9 bases lay outside the gene matches. The chain's CDR3 is CAISELAGGQSSYNEQFF. CDR3 in DNA: TGTGCCATCAGCGAACTAGCGGGAGGCCAAAGCTCCTACAATGAGCAGTTCTTC.

The chain couples TRBV7-9 to TRBJ2-5, with 9 bases matching TRBD2. This CDR3 comprises 16 residues. Trimming took 6 bases from V and 5 from J; bases not matched to a gene: 13. CDR1 and CDR2 (germline): SEHNR, FQNEAQ (reference sequence). This chain's CDR3 is CASSIGGGRAQETQYF. CDR3 DNA sequence: TGTGCCAGCAGTATCGGGGGCGGGAGGGCCCAGGAGACCCAGTACTTC.

The V and J genes are TRBV29-1 and TRBJ1-2, with D possibly TRBD1 on 6 matching bases. CDR3 length: 18 amino acids. Trimming cost V 0 bases and J 3 bases, with 23 bases left between them. In germline, CDR1 is SQVTM, CDR2 ANQGSEA. The CDR3 DNA is TGCAGCGTTGAAGAGTTCGGACAGTTCCCGATCTACGACTATGGCTACACCTTC. Protein product: CSVEEFGQFPIYDYGYTF.